This T cell receptor (beta chain) is from a study of blood T cells in healthy people across ages. Alongside a J-beta primer mix, a sample-barcoded 5' primer served in a second PCR lasting about 7 to 11 cycles. TCRdb redid the calling of the 5' RACE reads with MiXCR, one entry per CDR3 protein. The sample shows 1.5 million to 1.8 million distinct CDR3 sequences, about 45% of them seen only once. This CDR3 is built from 15 residues. Germline V gene sequence: CDR1 SEHNR, CDR2 FQNEAQ (reference sequence). As to this clonotype: A junction boundary mismatches the germline segment, possibly from a read error.

This TCR was recovered from a woman younger than 30 in good health. The V gene is TRBV7-9, the J gene TRBJ2-1, with 9 bases that match TRBD2. Sequencing was done on a sample of blood. CDR3 coding DNA: TGTACCAGCAGCTTTAGCGGGGGACACTACAATGAGCAGTTCTTC. Residues: CTSSFSGGHYNEQFF.